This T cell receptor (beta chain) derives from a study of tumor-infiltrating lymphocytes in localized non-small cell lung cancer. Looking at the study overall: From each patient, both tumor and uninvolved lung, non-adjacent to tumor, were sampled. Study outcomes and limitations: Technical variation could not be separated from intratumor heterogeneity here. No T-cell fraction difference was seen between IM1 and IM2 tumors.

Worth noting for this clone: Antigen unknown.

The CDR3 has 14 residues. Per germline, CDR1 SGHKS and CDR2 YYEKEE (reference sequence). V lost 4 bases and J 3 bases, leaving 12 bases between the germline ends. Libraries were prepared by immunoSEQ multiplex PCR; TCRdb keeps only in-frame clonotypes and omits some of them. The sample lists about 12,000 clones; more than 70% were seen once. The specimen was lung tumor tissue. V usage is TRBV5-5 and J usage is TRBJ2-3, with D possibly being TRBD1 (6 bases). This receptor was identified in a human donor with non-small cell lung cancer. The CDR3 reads CASSVTGRTDTQYF. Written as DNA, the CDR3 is TGTGCCAGCAGCGTTACAGGGCGGACAGATACGCAGTATTTT.